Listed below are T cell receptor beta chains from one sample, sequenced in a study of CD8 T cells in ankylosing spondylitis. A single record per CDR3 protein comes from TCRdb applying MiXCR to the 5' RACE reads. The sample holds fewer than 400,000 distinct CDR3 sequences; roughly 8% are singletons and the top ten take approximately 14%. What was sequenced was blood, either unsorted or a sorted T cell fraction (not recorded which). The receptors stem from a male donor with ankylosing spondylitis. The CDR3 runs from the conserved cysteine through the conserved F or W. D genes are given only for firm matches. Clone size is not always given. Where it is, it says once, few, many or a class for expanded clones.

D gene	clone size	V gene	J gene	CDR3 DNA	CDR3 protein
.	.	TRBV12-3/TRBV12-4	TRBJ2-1	TGTGCCAGCAGGTCCGAGCTCAATAGCCCTGAGCAGTTCTTC	CASRSELNSPEQFF
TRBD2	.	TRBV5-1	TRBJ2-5	TGCGCCAGCAGACCATCTAACGGGAGGGGCGAGACCCAGTACTTC	CASRPSNGRGETQYF
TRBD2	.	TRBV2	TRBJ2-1	TGTGCCAGCAGTGAAGCGCCCCTTAGGACTAGCGGGAGGGCCGGGGAGCAGTTCTTC	CASSEAPLRTSGRAGEQFF
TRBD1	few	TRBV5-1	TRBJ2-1	TGCGCCAGCAGCTTGGGACAGGGGGTTGGGGATGAGCAGTTCTTC	CASSLGQGVGDEQFF
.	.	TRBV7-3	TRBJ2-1	TGTGCCAGCAGCTTAACCCTCGGTCGAGAGCATGAGCAGTTCTTC	CASSLTLGREHEQFF
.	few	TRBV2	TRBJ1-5	TGTGCCAGCAACTTGGGGGGGGCTCAGCCCCAGCATTTT	CASNLGGAQPQHF
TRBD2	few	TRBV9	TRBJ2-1	TGTGCCAGCAGCGTAAGTGCTAATCTAGCGGGAGAGTTCTCCTACAATGAGCAGTTCTTC	CASSVSANLAGEFSYNEQFF
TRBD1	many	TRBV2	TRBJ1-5	TGTGCCAGCAGTGAAGCGCTTCTGGGGACAGGGGGTACCGTACCCCAGCATTTT	CASSEALLGTGGTVPQHF
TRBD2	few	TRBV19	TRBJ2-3	TGTGCCAGCGGAACGGGACTAGCGGGAGCGGATACGCAGTATTTT	CASGTGLAGADTQYF
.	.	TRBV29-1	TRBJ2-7	TGCAGCGTTGAATCTCAGTACTCCTACGAGCAGTACTTC	CSVESQYSYEQYF
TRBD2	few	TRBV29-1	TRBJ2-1	TGCAGCGTTGGGGGCGGCAGCGGGAGTTTTGGAGAGCAGTTCTTC	CSVGGGSGSFGEQFF
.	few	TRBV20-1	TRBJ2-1	TGCAGTGCCGGACGGGACACACCTTACAATGAGCAGTTCTTC	CSAGRDTPYNEQFF
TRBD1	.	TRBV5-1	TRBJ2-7	TGCGCCAGCAGAACGGGACAGAGTAAAGGCGAGCAGTACTTC	CASRTGQSKGEQYF
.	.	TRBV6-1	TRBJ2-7	TGTGCCAGCACCAACCTCGGGCAGGGCTACGAGCAGTACTTC	CASTNLGQGYEQYF
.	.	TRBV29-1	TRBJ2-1	TGCAGCGCTGAGAGGTTGTTTAGCAATGAGCAGTTCTTC	CSAERLFSNEQFF
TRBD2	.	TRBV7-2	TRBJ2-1	TGTGCCTCCCGTACCAAAGAAGGGACTAGTTTTAATGAGCAGTTCTTC	CASRTKEGTSFNEQFF
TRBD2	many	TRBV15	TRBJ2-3	TGTGCCACCAGCAGGGCCGGGCTAGCGGGGATCACAGATACGCAGTATTTT	CATSRAGLAGITDTQYF
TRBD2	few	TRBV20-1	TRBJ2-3	TGCAGTGCTGCGCCGGGGGGGCATAGCACAGATACGCAGTATTTT	CSAAPGGHSTDTQYF
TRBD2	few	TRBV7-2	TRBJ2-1	TGTGCCAGCAGCTTAGTGCCCATAGCGGGAGTATACAATGAGCAGTTCTTC	CASSLVPIAGVYNEQFF
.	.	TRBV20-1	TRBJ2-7	TGCAGTGCTAGTAGCCGGGCCTCCTACGAGCAGTACTTC	CSASSRASYEQYF
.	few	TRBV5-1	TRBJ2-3	TGCGCCAGCAGCTGGGGGGACGCCCATTATAGAGATACGCAGTATTTT	CASSWGDAHYRDTQYF
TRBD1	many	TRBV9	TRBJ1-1	TGTGCCAGCAGCCCTTGGGACAGGGGGAACACTGAAGCTTTCTTT	CASSPWDRGNTEAFF
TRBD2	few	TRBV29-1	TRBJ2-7	TGCAGCGGGTCTAGCGGGAGCGTCTACGAGCAGTACTTC	CSGSSGSVYEQYF
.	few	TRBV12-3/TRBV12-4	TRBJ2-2	TGTGCCAGCAGTGTGGACCACACCGGGGAGCTGTTTTTT	CASSVDHTGELFF
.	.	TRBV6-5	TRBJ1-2	TGTGCCAGCACCCAAGGGCCAGGAGGCTACACCTTC	CASTQGPGGYTF
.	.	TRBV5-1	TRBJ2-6	TGCGCCAGCAGTATCGGGTGGGGCAGGGCCCCTGGGGCCAACGTCCTGACTTTC	CASSIGWGRAPGANVLTF
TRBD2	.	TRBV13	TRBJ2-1	TGTGCCAGCAGCTCCGGACTAGCGGGAGGGGCAGAGTTCTTC	CASSSGLAGGAEFF